The 28 T cell receptor beta chains below were found in one sample sequenced in a study of shared T cell receptors in the human thymus. TCRdb's table, derived via immunoSEQ multiplex PCR, lists solely in-frame clones and lacks some. The table has 700,000 or so clones, roughly 88% seen once. In addition, the sample was reused for a study of human thymus T cells.

The material sequenced was thymocytes. The receptor source for this set is a girl in the first two years of life with a congenital heart defect.

The rearrangement uses TRBV28 and TRBJ2-5; the D gene is possibly TRBD1 (6 bases). Trimming pared 4 bases from V and 5 bases from J, leaving 32 bases between. CDR3 length: 20 amino acids. Germline V gene data show CDR1 as MDHEN and CDR2 as SYDVKM. For the CDR3, the DNA is TGTGCCAGCAGTTCTCCGCATACTCTCCCGTACAGGGAACGGTGGGAGACCCAGTACTTC. Translation gives CASSSPHTLPYRERWETQYF.

This rearrangement joins TRBV6-6 to TRBJ1-5, with 8 bases fitting TRBD1. Trimming at V came to 4 bases and at J to 4 bases, leaving 3 bases not matched to a gene. This CDR3 has 14 amino acids. Looked up from germline, CDR1 is MNHNY and CDR2 is SVGAGI (reference sequence). The CDR3 DNA is TGTGCCAGCAGTTCTTACAGGGGGAATCAGCCCCAGCATTTT. The encoded protein is CASSSYRGNQPQHF.

The genes are TRBV14 and TRBJ1-2; 10 bases agree with TRBD1. The germline CDR1 and CDR2 sequences are SGHDN and FVKESK. Losses at the gene ends were 5 bases for V and 8 bases for J; bases not matched to a gene: 5. The CDR3 sequence is 13 residues long. As DNA, the CDR3 is TGTGCCAGCAGCAGGGACAGGGGTTGGGGCTACACCTTC. Translation gives CASSRDRGWGYTF. The full variable domain, rest sourced from reference TRBV14 and TRBJ1-2, is EAGVTQFPSHSVIEKGQTVTLRCDPISGHDNLYWYRRVMGKEIKFLLHFVKESKQDESGMPNNRFLAERTGGTYSTLKVQPAELEDSGVYFCASSRDRGWGYTFGSGTRLTVV.

The CDR3 sequence: CANARQANYGYTF. Here the CDR3 DNA reads TGTGCCAACGCAAGACAGGCAAACTATGGCTACACCTTC. This chain uses TRBV10-3 with TRBJ1-2; D possibly corresponds to TRBD1 (6 bases). Trimming took off 10 bases at V and 2 bases at J, with 14 bases between the two ends. CDR3 size: 13 residues. Germline V lookup: CDR1 ENHRY, CDR2 SYGVKD.

V is TRBV5-1 and J is TRBJ2-5, with D maybe TRBD1 (7 bases). This CDR3 is 14 amino acids long. Germline CDR1 SGHRS, CDR2 YFSETQ. Deletions cut 0 bases from V and 5 bases from J, with 11 bases between. Here the CDR3 DNA reads TGCGCCAGCAGCTTGGCACAGGGGAGGGAGACCCAGTACTTC. Encoded protein: CASSLAQGRETQYF.

V is TRBV18 and J is TRBJ2-2; D remains unclear. The CDR3 sequence is 16 residues long. The germline V gene has CDR1 KGHSH and CDR2 LQKENI. V was cut by 1 base and J by 3 bases, with 12 bases left in between. DNA of the CDR3: TGTGCCAGCTCACCACGGAACAGAAGGTACACCGGGGAGCTGTTTTTT. Its protein is CASSPRNRRYTGELFF.

The chain combines TRBV7-8 with TRBJ2-2, with 8 positions matching TRBD1. V lost 0 bases, J lost 4 bases, and 13 bases stayed unmatched. The CDR3 consists of 19 residues. In germline, CDR1 is SGHVS, CDR2 FQNEAQ. As DNA, the CDR3 is TGTGCCAGCAGCTTAGCCACCGTCTCGGACAGGGTAGTCACCGGGGAGCTGTTTTTT. Encoded protein: CASSLATVSDRVVTGELFF. Using reference TRBV7-8 and TRBJ2-2 for the parts outside the CDR3, the full variable domain is GAGVSQSPRYKVAKRGQDVALRCDPISGHVSLFWYQQALGQGPEFLTYFQNEAQLDKSGLPSDRFFAERPEGSVSTLKIQRTQQEDSAVYLCASSLATVSDRVVTGELFFGEGSRLTVL.

This rearrangement joins TRBV18 to TRBJ2-7; D possibly corresponds to TRBD1 (6 bases). Per the germline V gene, CDR1 is KGHSH and CDR2 is LQKENI. The germline V and J ends were trimmed by 1 base and 0 bases, with 22 bases remaining between them. CDR3 length: 19 residues. DNA for the CDR3: TGTGCCAGCTCACCACGGGGGCAGGAACCGACTTTCCTCTCCTACGAGCAGTACTTC. Its translation: CASSPRGQEPTFLSYEQYF.

The count of this clone is one. The chain has TRBV28 and TRBJ2-1, with 16 bases matching TRBD2. Germline CDR1 MDHEN, CDR2 SYDVKM. V dropped 5 bases and J dropped 8; count of bases not matched to a gene: 9. The CDR3 length is 17 residues. The CDR3 region has the DNA TGTGCCAGCAGTGGGACTAGCGGGGGGGCCTATATGGATGAGCAGTTCTTC. Translating it yields CASSGTSGGAYMDEQFF.

This clone appeared a few times. V usage is TRBV19 and J usage is TRBJ1-2; 7 bases fit TRBD1. Trimming cost V 1 base and J 4 bases; bases outside gene matches: 6. CDR1 and CDR2 (germline): LNHDA, SQIVND (reference sequence). The CDR3 contains 15 residues. The DNA of the CDR3 is TGTGCCAGTAGTATAGCAGGGGGTGCTCTCTATGGCTACACCTTC. Translated: CASSIAGGALYGYTF.

The V gene is TRBV29-1, the J gene TRBJ1-4; 7 positions match TRBD1. The CDR3 is 16 residues long. The J segment lost 3 bases and the V segment lost 1 base, leaving 8 bases of the junction unmatched. The V gene's germline CDR1 is SQVTM and CDR2 ANQGSEA. The CDR3 protein is CSVEVLGTVSNEKLFF. The CDR3 nucleotides are TGCAGCGTTGAAGTGTTAGGGACAGTCTCTAATGAAAAACTGTTTTTT.

V gene TRBV28 combines with J gene TRBJ2-7; D might be TRBD1 (5 bases). The ends were cut back, 8 bases at V and 5 bases at J, with 13 bases in the middle. The CDR3 spans 12 residues. The germline V gene encodes CDR1 MDHEN and CDR2 SYDVKM. The CDR3, as DNA: TGTGCCAGCGGGAATCCAGGGAACGAGCAGTACTTC. Amino acids: CASGNPGNEQYF.

CDR3 in amino acids: CASGYREGPLGYTF. CDR3 in DNA: TGTGCCAGCGGGTATCGGGAGGGCCCTCTAGGCTACACCTTC. J is TRBJ1-2 and V is TRBV6-1; unclear D gene. The CDR3 runs to 14 residues. Trimming cost V 8 bases and J 8 bases, with 21 bases left between them. In germline, CDR1 is MNHNS, CDR2 SASEGT.

The chain uses TRBV18 and TRBJ1-1; the match to TRBD1 covers 10 bases. Germline V gene data show CDR1 as KGHSH and CDR2 as LQKENI. The CDR3 is 15 amino acids. The V gene end was trimmed by 4 bases and the J gene end by 4 bases; junction bases not matched to a gene: 6. This CDR3 is CASSHRDRGCTEAFF. CDR3 bases: TGTGCCAGCTCACACCGGGACAGGGGTTGCACTGAAGCTTTCTTT.

This chain connects TRBV11-2 to TRBJ1-6; no clear D gene. Trimming removed 1 base from V and 3 bases from J, with 16 bases in between. The CDR3 covers 18 residues. Germline CDR1 and CDR2: SGHAT and FQNNGV. The CDR3 sequence: CASSLAAVPENYNSPLHF. The CDR3 DNA reads TGTGCCAGCAGCTTAGCCGCCGTCCCAGAAAACTATAATTCACCCCTCCACTTT.

V is TRBV5-6 and J is TRBJ2-1; D ambiguous. CDR3 length: 12 amino acids. CDR1 is SGHDT and CDR2 is YYEEEE in the germline V gene. The germline V and J ends were trimmed by 4 bases and 9 bases, with 11 bases remaining between them. The CDR3: CASSRLLSEQFF. CDR3 bases: TGTGCCAGCAGCCGATTACTTAGTGAGCAGTTCTTC.

The rearrangement joins TRBV4-2 to TRBJ2-3; 10 bases are a match to TRBD2. Germline V gene lookup returns CDR1 LGHNA and CDR2 YNFKEQ. V was pared by 1 base and J by 1 base, with 11 bases of the junction left unmatched. The CDR3 covers 19 residues. CDR3 sequence: CASSQGRSSGGIRTDTQYF. Written as DNA, the CDR3 is TGTGCCAGCAGCCAAGGCCGATCTAGCGGGGGCATCCGCACAGATACGCAGTATTTT.

The chain uses TRBV7-9 and TRBJ1-1, with D perhaps TRBD1 (5 bases). Germline lookup yields CDR1 SEHNR and CDR2 FQNEAQ (reference sequence). The ends were cut back, 5 bases at V and 0 bases at J, with 13 bases in the middle. This CDR3 has 15 residues. The CDR3 sequence is CASSVTGLMNTEAFF. In nucleotides, the CDR3 is TGTGCCAGCAGCGTTACGGGACTCATGAACACTGAAGCTTTCTTT.

The chain has TRBV6-6 and TRBJ1-3; a possible D gene is TRBD1 (5 bases). In germline, CDR1 is MNHNY, CDR2 SVGAGI (reference sequence). The CDR3 has 15 amino acids. The V end lost 2 bases, the J end lost 1 base, and 9 bases lay between the germline ends. The CDR3 protein is CASSYGAASGNTIYF. CDR3 sequence (DNA): TGTGCCAGCAGTTACGGGGCAGCGTCTGGAAACACCATATATTTT.

The CDR3 loop is CASSYTSSDWTGELFF. CDR3 nucleotides: TGTGCCAGCAGTTACACCTCCTCTGACTGGACCGGGGAGCTGTTTTTT. This chain connects TRBV6-5 to TRBJ2-2; D is unresolved. Germline V gives CDR1 MNHEY, CDR2 SVGAGI. The CDR3 extends over 16 amino acids. Deletions cut 2 bases from V and 5 bases from J, with 15 bases between.

CDR3 amino acids: CASSGTSGGEYNEQFF. Written as DNA, the CDR3 is TGTGCCAGCAGCGGGACTAGCGGGGGGGAATACAATGAGCAGTTCTTC. This chain links TRBV7-9 with TRBJ2-1; 16 positions match TRBD2. The CDR3 runs to 16 residues. Germline V gene lookup returns CDR1 SEHNR and CDR2 FQNEAQ (reference sequence). J gave up 4 bases and V 5 bases, and 2 bases lay outside the gene matches.

CDR3 bases: TGTGCCAGCAGCTTTGGCCGAATGGGAGGTCCCTACGAGCAGTACTTC. Protein: CASSFGRMGGPYEQYF. The chain employs TRBV7-9 and TRBJ2-7; tentative D call: TRBD2 (6 bases). The CDR3 covers 16 residues. V was cut by 3 bases and J by 2 bases, with 17 bases left in between. The germline gives CDR1 SEHNR, CDR2 FQNEAQ (reference sequence).

The chain carries TRBV7-7 and TRBJ2-7; D is uncertain. The CDR3 runs 15 residues. CDR1 and CDR2 (germline): SSHAT, FNYEAQ (reference sequence). The V gene lost 5 bases and the J gene lost 7 bases, with 21 bases spanning the gap. The CDR3 sequence: CASSPLQVRSWEQYF. The DNA of the CDR3 is TGTGCCAGCAGCCCCTTGCAGGTTCGATCGTGGGAGCAGTACTTC.

The gene calls are TRBV27 and TRBJ1-5; D remains unclear. Germline V gene sequence: CDR1 MNHEY, CDR2 SMNVEV (reference sequence). This CDR3 has 17 amino acids. The ends were cut back, 3 bases at V and 0 bases at J, with 15 bases in the middle. The CDR3 coding sequence is TGTGCCAGCAGTTTTTCAGGTGGGCGCAATAGCAATCAGCCCCAGCATTTT. It encodes CASSFSGGRNSNQPQHF.

This chain connects TRBV4-3 to TRBJ2-3, with TRBD2 matching 15 bases. The V gene's germline CDR1 is LGHNA and CDR2 YSLEER. The CDR3 contains 16 residues. V shed 1 base, J shed 11 bases, and the junction held 7 bases outside the gene matches. As DNA, the CDR3 is TGCGCCAGCAGCCAAGGAGGACTAGCGGGGGGGAAGGTGCAGTATTTT. It translates to CASSQGGLAGGKVQYF.

CDR3 DNA: TGTGCCAGCAGTGCAGGGACAGGGGGGACCTATGGCTACACCTTC. Translating it yields CASSAGTGGTYGYTF. This chain connects TRBV6-6 to TRBJ1-2; 11 nucleotides match TRBD1. The CDR3 contains 15 residues. The germline CDR1 and CDR2 sequences are MNHNY and SVGAGI (reference sequence). J was trimmed by 4 bases and V by 5 bases; bases with no gene match: 6.

J is TRBJ2-5 and V is TRBV27; weak D call: TRBD1 (5 bases). V was trimmed by 6 bases and J by 4 bases, leaving 15 bases between them. There are 14 residues in the CDR3. Germline V gene lookup returns CDR1 MNHEY and CDR2 SMNVEV (reference sequence). The CDR3 nucleotides are TGTGCCAGCAGCCTGGGGTGGGGCCTAGAGACCCAGTACTTC. Protein: CASSLGWGLETQYF.

V and J are TRBV5-8 and TRBJ1-1, with a possible D match to TRBD1 (6 bases). The CDR3 extends over 16 amino acids. V was shortened by 6 bases and J by 7 bases, with 25 bases between the two germline ends. Germline loops: CDR1 SGHTS, CDR2 YDEGEE. CDR3 sequence reads: CASNNPAWQGQGEAFF. The CDR3 nucleotides are TGTGCCAGCAACAACCCTGCTTGGCAGGGGCAGGGTGAAGCTTTCTTT.